The 22 T cell receptor beta chains presented below share a single source sample, sequenced in a study of T cell repertoires in cytomegalovirus infection. A single record per CDR3 protein comes from TCRdb applying MiXCR to the reads. The profile shows about 340,000 distinct CDR3 sequences, around 29% of them singletons. No cognate antigen is known for these TCRs. Sequencing was performed on cultured PBMCs, taken from culture after CMV antigen stimulation. Receptors were obtained from a human donor in good health (CMV status not recorded). Some clones in this sample may be carry-over from other donors' samples.

Points on this clonotype: One end of the junction does not line up with germline, which may come from a read error. The chain couples TRBV4-1 to TRBJ1-1; TRBD1 agrees at 9 bases. Germline loops: CDR1 MGHRA, CDR2 YSYEKL. The CDR3 sequence is 16 residues long. The CDR3 DNA follows: TGTGCCAGCAGCCCACTGTACCGGGACAGGGTCACTGAAGCTTTCTTT. Amino acids: CASSPLYRDRVTEAFF.

The gene calls are TRBV5-8 and TRBJ1-1; no clear D gene. Trimming removed 9 bases from V and 2 bases from J, with 8 bases in between. CDR1 is SGHTS and CDR2 is YDEGEE in the germline V gene. The CDR3 length is 11 residues. CDR3 sequence: CATPTNTEAFF. CDR3 bases: TGTGCCACTCCGACTAACACTGAAGCTTTCTTT. Using reference TRBV5-8 and TRBJ1-1 for the parts outside the CDR3, the full variable domain is EAGVTQSPTHLIKTRGQQATLRCSPISGHTSVYWYQQALGLGLQFLLWYDEGEERNRGNFPPRFSGRQFPNYSSELNVNALELEDSALYLCATPTNTEAFFGQGTRLTVV.

This chain's CDR3 is CASSPLGQGLQYEQYF. CDR3 DNA: TGTGCCAGCAGCCCCCTAGGACAGGGATTACAGTACGAGCAGTACTTC. This chain joins TRBV14 and TRBJ2-7; TRBD1 aligns across 8 bases. The trim removed 4 bases at V and 4 bases at J, leaving 12 bases unmatched. The length of the CDR3 is 16 residues. Germline CDR1 SGHDN, CDR2 FVKESK.

The chain has TRBV7-2 and TRBJ2-1; either TRBD1 or TRBD2 may supply D (5 bases each). Germline V gene data show CDR1 as SGHTA and CDR2 as FQGNSA. CDR3 length equals 13 residues. Trimming left V 4 bases short and J 6 bases short, with 10 bases between. CDR3 nucleotides: TGTGCCAGCAGCTATACCGGGACCAATGAGCAGTTCTTC. As protein: CASSYTGTNEQFF.

This clonotype was counted a few times. The V gene is TRBV6-2 or TRBV6-3, the J gene TRBJ2-6, with 8 bases lining up with TRBD2. The CDR3 spans 16 residues. Germline CDR1 MNHEY, CDR2 SVGEGT. V lost 4 bases to trimming and J lost 3 bases; unmatched junction nucleotides: 5. The DNA of the CDR3 is TGTGCCAGCAGTTCCCCAACTAGCGGTGGGGCCAACGTCCTGACTTTC. It translates to CASSSPTSGGANVLTF.

The V and J genes are TRBV11-3 and TRBJ2-1, with 7 bases aligning to TRBD2. From germline, CDR1 is SGHNT and CDR2 YENEEA. V was clipped by 1 base and J by 8 bases; unmatched bases: 5. The CDR3 runs 14 residues. CDR3 sequence: CASSLGGGTDEQFF. The CDR3 nucleotides read TGTGCCAGCAGCTTAGGGGGAGGGACCGATGAGCAGTTCTTC.

This clonotype was seen ten or more times. V is TRBV7-2 and J is TRBJ2-7, with a weak D call TRBD2 (7 bases). The germline CDR1 and CDR2 sequences are SGHTA and FQGNSA. The CDR3 runs 15 residues. Trimming shortened V by 7 bases and J by 3 bases, and 19 bases separated the two germline ends. CDR3 loop: CASTWTGGANYEQYF. The DNA of the CDR3 is TGTGCCAGCACCTGGACTGGGGGGGCTAACTACGAGCAGTACTTC. Variable domain in full (rest from reference TRBV7-2 and TRBJ2-7): GAGVSQSPSNKVTEKGKDVELRCDPISGHTALYWYRQSLGQGLEFLIYFQGNSAPDKSGLPSDRFSAERTGGSVSTLTIQRTQQEDSAVYLCASTWTGGANYEQYFGPGTRLTVT.

V and J are TRBV10-3 and TRBJ2-1; 7 nucleotides align to TRBD1. Germline V gene sequence: CDR1 ENHRY, CDR2 SYGVKD. The ends lost 11 bases at V and 8 bases at J; junction bases unmatched: 12. The CDR3 is made up of 13 amino acids. The DNA of the CDR3 is TGTGCCGCCGCCCCCGACAGGGCGGATGAGCAGTTCTTC. Amino acids: CAAAPDRADEQFF.

This chain connects TRBV27 to TRBJ1-1; no reliable D call. CDR3 length: 13 amino acids. CDR1 MNHEY and CDR2 SMNVEV come from the germline V gene (reference sequence). V lost 0 bases and J 4 bases, leaving 6 bases between the germline ends. The CDR3 reads CASSLSFATEAFF. The CDR3 DNA is TGTGCCAGCAGTTTATCATTTGCCACTGAAGCTTTCTTT.

In its sample, this clonotype was seen a few times. V is TRBV27 and J is TRBJ2-7; 12 bases line up with TRBD2. Per the germline V gene, CDR1 is MNHEY and CDR2 is SMNVEV (reference sequence). Trimming took 4 bases from V and 4 from J; bases not matched to a gene: 8. The CDR3 runs 16 residues. This CDR3 is CASSSAFGTSGYEQYF. The CDR3 DNA reads as TGTGCCAGCAGTTCGGCGTTTGGGACTAGCGGGTACGAGCAGTACTTC.

The V call is TRBV19, the J call TRBJ2-7; 9 positions match TRBD1. The CDR3 runs to 14 residues. CDR1 and CDR2 from the germline V gene are LNHDA and SQIVND (reference sequence). V gave up 5 bases and J gave up 5 bases; unmatched junction bases: 7. CDR3 sequence reads: CASSFRDRVNEQYF. CDR3 DNA: TGTGCCAGTAGTTTCCGGGACAGGGTAAACGAGCAGTACTTC.

The chain uses TRBV27 and TRBJ2-1; 14 bases map to TRBD2. Per germline, CDR1 MNHEY and CDR2 SMNVEV (reference sequence). With V trimmed by 4 bases and J by 10 bases, 9 bases remained unmatched. The CDR3 contains 16 residues. The CDR3 DNA reads as TGTGCCAGCAGTTCGTCTCGTGGACTAGCGGGAGGAGAGCAGTTCTTC. Translation gives CASSSSRGLAGGEQFF.

This clonotype was picked up a small number of times. The V and J genes are TRBV6-1 and TRBJ2-2; TRBD1 matches at 8 bases. This CDR3 is built from 18 residues. J gave up 7 bases and V 1 base, and 14 bases lay outside the gene matches. Germline CDR1 MNHNS, CDR2 SASEGT. The CDR3 bases are TGTGCCAGCAGTGAAGTAATCTGGACAGGGACCGTGAGCGGGGAGCTGTTTTTT. It specifies CASSEVIWTGTVSGELFF.

This chain uses TRBV6-8 with TRBJ2-3; the match to TRBD2 covers 8 bases. Germline CDR1 MNHGY, CDR2 SAAAGT. After removal of 5 bases from V and 4 bases from J, the junction contained 5 bases not matched to a gene. The CDR3 totals 14 residues. Here the CDR3 reads CASSDDGRADTQYF. Written as DNA, the CDR3 is TGTGCCAGCAGTGACGACGGGAGGGCAGATACGCAGTATTTT.

This clonotype was picked up a small number of times. A junction boundary mismatches the germline segment, possibly from a read error. V gene TRBV7-9 combines with J gene TRBJ2-1, with D possibly being TRBD1 (7 bases). Germline V CDR1 and CDR2: SEHNR, FQNEAQ (reference sequence). The CDR3 has 12 amino acids. DNA of the CDR3: TGTGCGAGCAGGGGGGACTTGAATGAGCAGTTCTTC. This codes for CASRGDLNEQFF.

This clonotype was seen many times. This chain uses TRBV10-3 with TRBJ1-2; 8 nucleotides match TRBD1. The CDR3 length is 13 residues. Germline CDR1 ENHRY, CDR2 SYGVKD. With 6 bases clipped from V and 8 bases from J, the junction kept 8 bases outside the gene matches. The CDR3 is CAISLDRVDGYTF. The CDR3 nucleotides are TGTGCCATCAGCCTGGACAGGGTTGACGGCTACACCTTC.

The V call is TRBV19, the J call TRBJ2-3; D not resolved. V gave up 3 bases and J gave up 6 bases, with 10 bases separating them. The CDR3 spans 13 residues. The germline V gene encodes CDR1 LNHDA and CDR2 SQIVND (reference sequence). Here the CDR3 DNA reads TGTGCCAGTAGTATCGGCCCTCGGGATACGCAGTATTTT. It encodes CASSIGPRDTQYF. The full variable domain, its missing parts supplied by reference TRBV19 and TRBJ2-3, is DGGITQSPKYLFRKEGQNVTLSCEQNLNHDAMYWYRQDPGQGLRLIYYSQIVNDFQKGDIAEGYSVSREKKESFPLTVTSAQKNPTAFYLCASSIGPRDTQYFGPGTRLTVL.

The chain is built from TRBV18 and TRBJ2-3; D assignment may be TRBD1 or TRBD2 (5 bases each). Trimming removed 1 base from V and 6 bases from J, with 17 bases in between. The CDR3 consists of 16 residues. Germline V gene lookup returns CDR1 KGHSH and CDR2 LQKENI. CDR3 coding DNA: TGTGCCAGCTCACCACTCGTAGGGACCCCGGCGGATACGCAGTATTTT. It codes for CASSPLVGTPADTQYF.

V is TRBV29-1 and J is TRBJ1-1, with TRBD1 as a possible D gene (6 bases). The CDR3 runs 12 residues. Looked up from germline, CDR1 is SQVTM and CDR2 is ANQGSEA. The V end was cut by 7 bases, the J end by 0 bases, with 9 bases between. DNA of the CDR3: TGCAGCGGAGGACAGATGAACACTGAAGCTTTCTTT. Translating it yields CSGGQMNTEAFF.

This rearrangement joins TRBV18 to TRBJ2-7; D not resolved. Trimming removed 3 bases at V and 4 bases at J, with 10 bases between. CDR3 length equals 13 residues. Germline V gene sequence: CDR1 KGHSH, CDR2 LQKENI. In nucleotides, the CDR3 is TGTGCCAGCTCACCGACACAAATATACGAGCAGTACTTC. Amino acids: CASSPTQIYEQYF.

This rearrangement joins TRBV7-3 to TRBJ1-1, with 10 positions matching TRBD1. CDR3 size: 14 residues. Germline lookup yields CDR1 SGHTA and CDR2 FQGTGA. V shed 2 bases and J 11 bases; nucleotides not matched to a gene: 8. CDR3 amino acids: CASSLRQGASSAFF. The DNA of the CDR3 is TGTGCCAGCAGCTTACGACAGGGGGCTTCGAGTGCTTTCTTT. Full variable domain (rest looked up from reference TRBV7-3 and TRBJ1-1): GAGVSQTPSNKVTEKGKYVELRCDPISGHTALYWYRQSLGQGPEFLIYFQGTGAADDSGLPNDRFFAVRPEGSVSTLKIQRTERGDSAVYLCASSLRQGASSAFFGQGTRLTVV.

The V gene is TRBV4-1, the J gene TRBJ2-3, with 7 bases aligning to TRBD2. Trimming took 1 base from V and 3 from J; bases not matched to a gene: 7. Per germline, CDR1 MGHRA and CDR2 YSYEKL. This CDR3 spans 16 amino acids. The CDR3 DNA reads as TGCGCCAGCAGCCAAGGTGGCGGGAGTTTGACAGATACGCAGTATTTT. Its protein is CASSQGGGSLTDTQYF.